This T cell receptor (beta chain) is drawn from a study of T cell repertoires in cytomegalovirus infection. At the level of the study: Recently identified HLA-C-restricted CMV epitopes were used, and well-studied HLA-B-restricted CMV epitopes were used as well. Both CMV infection and a matching HLA type were indicated by public TCR beta signatures. Findings and limits, study-wide: What dominated the ex vivo response were HLA-C-restricted CMV-specific TCR beta clonotypes. Summed public TCR beta family frequency identified CMV carriers bearing the relevant HLA.

TCRdb re-called the reads with MiXCR, one entry per CDR3 protein. This sample has 110,000 or so distinct CDR3 sequences, with around 31% found just once. This clonotype was seen many times. What it binds is not known. The source material was CD8+ T cells from cultured PBMCs, sampled from culture after CMV antigen stimulation. This clonotype was obtained from a human donor in good health (CMV status not recorded). Some clones in this sample may be carry-over from other donors' samples.

CDR3 sequence: CASSLFLASATSTDTQYF. The CDR3 bases are TGTGCCAGCAGCTTATTCCTGGCTAGCGCAACTAGCACAGATACGCAGTATTTT. V usage is TRBV7-8 and J usage is TRBJ2-3; TRBD2 is a possible D gene (6 bases). The germline V and J ends were trimmed by 2 bases and 0 bases, with 18 bases remaining between them. This CDR3 is built from 18 residues. The germline V gene has CDR1 SGHVS and CDR2 FQNEAQ.